This entry lists 21 T cell receptor beta chains sequenced from one sample in a study of CD8+ T cells in alopecia areata. Extracted RNA was reverse transcribed, and the resulting cDNA served as sequencing template. Generated by immunoSEQ multiplex PCR, the TCRdb table keeps only in-frame clones and is missing some. This table has hundreds of thousands of clones, 50% to 75% appearing once. Treatment specified: oral pan-JAK inhibitor, 5-10 mg twice daily. The sequencing used CD4+ T cells sorted from blood, collected at week 52, from a patient treated with tofacitinib. These receptors all come from a human donor with alopecia areata.

This clone was counted a few times. The chain couples TRBV10-3 to TRBJ2-1; 9 bases are shared with TRBD1. Germline V gives CDR1 ENHRY, CDR2 SYGVKD. The CDR3 is 16 residues long. V lost 3 bases and J lost 7; bases outside the gene matches: 10. CDR3 nucleotide sequence: TGTGCCATCAGTGATATTACGGGACAGGGATCAAATGAGCAGTTCTTC. It codes for CAISDITGQGSNEQFF.

The chain carries TRBV7-2 and TRBJ1-5, with D possibly matching TRBD1 (5 bases). The CDR3 has 17 residues. The V end lost 2 bases, the J end lost 2 bases, and 16 bases lay between the germline ends. From germline, CDR1 is SGHTA and CDR2 FQGNSA. For the CDR3, the DNA is TGTGCCAGCAGCTTACATGGTCAGGGCTCTGGCAATCAGCCCCAGCATTTT. Its translation is CASSLHGQGSGNQPQHF.

The chain couples TRBV30 to TRBJ2-2; no definite D call. Per germline, CDR1 GTSNPN and CDR2 SVGIG (reference sequence). The CDR3 sequence is 14 residues long. The V end was cut by 5 bases, the J end by 2 bases, with 12 bases between. CDR3 protein: CAWPGPKNTGELFF. The CDR3 DNA reads TGTGCCTGGCCTGGGCCTAAAAACACCGGGGAGCTGTTTTTT.

The chain links TRBV30 to TRBJ1-2; D unclear. The germline V gene has CDR1 GTSNPN and CDR2 SVGIG (reference sequence). Deletions cut 4 bases from V and 4 bases from J, with 16 bases between. This CDR3 contains 14 residues. The CDR3 spells CAWMPRRVLYGYTF. DNA of the CDR3: TGTGCCTGGATGCCACGGAGGGTTCTCTATGGCTACACCTTC.

The table lists this clone with a few counts. Other DNA sequences in the same sample also yield this CDR3. The rearrangement joins TRBV7-8 to TRBJ2-7; unclear D gene. The CDR3 totals 12 residues. Germline-derived CDR1 and CDR2 are SGHVS and FQNEAQ. V was trimmed by 5 bases and J by 0 bases, leaving 5 bases between them. The CDR3 nucleotides are TGTGCCAGCAGCCCGAGCTCCTACGAGCAGTACTTC. Translation gives CASSPSSYEQYF. The variable domain in full, with the rest retrieved from reference TRBV7-8 and TRBJ2-7, is GAGVSQSPRYKVAKRGQDVALRCDPISGHVSLFWYQQALGQGPEFLTYFQNEAQLDKSGLPSDRFFAERPEGSVSTLKIQRTQQEDSAVYLCASSPSSYEQYFGPGTRLTVT.

The V and J genes are TRBV4-2 and TRBJ2-1, with D unclear. With 1 base removed from V and 7 bases from J, the gap between germline ends came to 14 bases. The CDR3 is 15 amino acids. CDR1 is LGHNA, CDR2 YNFKEQ, per germline. Here the CDR3 reads CASSQVGTVGNEQFF. The CDR3 nucleotides are TGTGCCAGCAGCCAAGTTGGTACGGTGGGGAATGAGCAGTTCTTC.

This sequence joins TRBV6-5 and TRBJ2-5; TRBD2 matches at 10 bases. The CDR3 totals 16 residues. Losses at the gene ends were 0 bases for V and 2 bases for J; bases not matched to a gene: 3. Germline-derived CDR1 and CDR2 are MNHEY and SVGAGI. This chain's CDR3 is CASSYSPSGGQETQYF. CDR3 bases: TGTGCCAGCAGTTACTCACCTAGCGGGGGACAAGAGACCCAGTACTTC.

The genes are TRBV5-1 and TRBJ2-2; 12 bases align to TRBD2. The CDR3 extends over 16 amino acids. From germline, CDR1 is SGHRS and CDR2 YFSETQ. The trim removed 4 bases at V and 2 bases at J, leaving 3 bases unmatched. CDR3 loop: CASSPGLAGNTGELFF. The CDR3 region has the DNA TGCGCCAGCAGCCCAGGACTAGCGGGAAACACCGGGGAGCTGTTTTTT.

The chain carries TRBV5-4 and TRBJ2-5; D tentatively fits TRBD1 or TRBD2 (5 bases each). The V end lost 4 bases, the J end lost 5 bases, and 12 bases lay between the germline ends. This CDR3 is built from 13 residues. CDR1 SGHNT and CDR2 YYREEE come from the germline V gene (reference sequence). CDR3 in amino acids: CASSTGPLETQYF. The CDR3 DNA reads TGTGCCAGCAGCACGGGACCCCTTGAGACCCAGTACTTC.

The chain couples TRBV30 to TRBJ2-2; D could derive from TRBD1 or TRBD2 (6 bases each). Germline V gene data show CDR1 as GTSNPN and CDR2 as SVGIG (reference sequence). With 8 bases removed from V and 4 bases from J, the gap between germline ends came to 8 bases. The CDR3 contains 11 residues. CDR3: CAGGRTGELFF. The CDR3 DNA sequence: TGTGCCGGGGGGCGCACCGGGGAGCTGTTTTTT. The full variable domain, in which reference TRBV30 and TRBJ2-2 provide the parts outside the CDR3, is SQTIHQWPATLVQPVGSPLSLECTVEGTSNPNLYWYRQAAGRGLQLLFYSVGIGQISSEVPQNLSASRPQDRQFILSSKKLLLSDSGFYLCAGGRTGELFFGEGSRLTVL.

The V call is TRBV30, the J call TRBJ1-5, with D possibly TRBD1 on 6 matching bases. V was shortened by 1 base and J by 4 bases, with 14 bases between the two germline ends. Germline CDR1 GTSNPN, CDR2 SVGIG (reference sequence). CDR3 length equals 15 residues. The chain's CDR3 is CAWSDQGLMNQPQHF. The CDR3 DNA reads TGTGCCTGGAGTGATCAGGGGCTTATGAATCAGCCCCAGCATTTT.

The chain uses TRBV2 and TRBJ1-2, with 7 positions matching TRBD1. V lost 3 bases to trimming and J lost 7 bases; unmatched junction nucleotides: 8. There are 14 residues in the CDR3. CDR1 is SNHLY and CDR2 is FYNNEI in the germline V gene. CDR3 nucleotide sequence: TGTGCCAGCAGTGACAGCAGGGGGATAGGTGGCTACACCTTC. Its translation is CASSDSRGIGGYTF.

The V gene is TRBV13, the J gene TRBJ2-5; 7 positions match TRBD2. This CDR3 is 15 amino acids long. After removal of 5 bases from V and 2 bases from J, the junction contained 8 bases not matched to a gene. Germline V gene data show CDR1 as PRHDT and CDR2 as FYEKMQ (reference sequence). The CDR3 loop is CASSPYGGSQETQYF. Written as DNA, the CDR3 is TGTGCCAGCAGCCCCTACGGGGGGTCTCAAGAGACCCAGTACTTC.

V gene TRBV25-1 combines with J gene TRBJ2-7; maybe TRBD1 (5 bases). This CDR3 is 15 amino acids long. Trimming shortened V by 3 bases and J by 2 bases, and 14 bases separated the two germline ends. Germline V gives CDR1 MGHDK, CDR2 SYGVNS. The CDR3 loop reads CASSDPRQGPYEQYF. The CDR3, as DNA: TGTGCCAGCAGTGACCCCCGCCAGGGCCCCTACGAGCAGTACTTC.

The sample holds a few counts of this clone. This sequence joins TRBV7-9 and TRBJ1-4; TRBD1 matches at 8 bases. The V segment lost 7 bases and the J segment 8 bases; nucleotides outside the gene matches: 12. CDR3 size: 15 residues. Per germline, CDR1 SEHNR and CDR2 FQNEAQ (reference sequence). The CDR3 coding sequence is TGTGCCAGCACCGAAAATGGACAGGGTCGCGAAAAACTGTTTTTT. Protein sequence: CASTENGQGREKLFF.

This clone showed up just a few times. V is TRBV18 and J is TRBJ2-3, with D perhaps matching TRBD2 (6 bases). V shed 1 base and J shed 1 base, with 12 bases lying between them. This CDR3 contains 16 residues. Germline CDR1 and CDR2: KGHSH and LQKENI. The CDR3 bases are TGTGCCAGCTCACCACTACTAGCCTCTGGCACAGATACGCAGTATTTT. The encoded protein is CASSPLLASGTDTQYF.

The chain employs TRBV4-2 and TRBJ1-1, with 9 bases identical to TRBD1. J gave up 3 bases and V 4 bases, and 9 bases lay outside the gene matches. Per germline, CDR1 LGHNA and CDR2 YNFKEQ. The length of the CDR3 is 16 residues. CDR3 in DNA: TGTGCCAGCAGCCTACAGGGGGCCGGCAGGGACACTGAAGCTTTCTTT. It codes for CASSLQGAGRDTEAFF.

V is TRBV2 and J is TRBJ2-3; 10 positions agree with TRBD2. Unmatched junction bases numbered 6, after V lost 6 bases and J lost 6 bases. Germline CDR1 and CDR2: SNHLY and FYNNEI. This CDR3 spans 14 amino acids. The CDR3 spells CASSTSGVVDTQYF. The CDR3 DNA reads as TGTGCCAGCAGCACTAGCGGGGTGGTCGATACGCAGTATTTT.

V is TRBV30 and J is TRBJ1-6, with 7 bases lining up with TRBD1. V gave up 5 bases and J gave up 9 bases; unmatched junction bases: 7. The CDR3 contains 13 residues. Germline V gene sequence: CDR1 GTSNPN, CDR2 SVGIG (reference sequence). CDR3 sequence: CAWETGMGSPLHF. The CDR3 nucleotides are TGTGCCTGGGAGACAGGGATGGGTTCACCCCTCCACTTT.

V is TRBV5-5 and J is TRBJ2-3; D is perhaps TRBD1 (6 bases). The CDR3 spans 16 residues. From germline, CDR1 is SGHKS and CDR2 YYEKEE (reference sequence). V lost 3 bases and J lost 3, with 17 bases in between. The CDR3 is CASSSGQFRETDTQYF. The CDR3 DNA reads as TGTGCCAGCAGCTCGGGACAATTCAGGGAAACAGATACGCAGTATTTT.

The chain is built from TRBV20-1 and TRBJ1-1; 9 nucleotides match TRBD1. The CDR3 covers 11 residues. Germline V gene sequence: CDR1 DFQATT, CDR2 SNEGSKA (reference sequence). V trimming: 6 bases; J trimming: 11 bases; junction bases outside the gene matches: 7. In DNA, the CDR3 is TGCAGTGCCCTACAGGGGGCTGGTGCTTTCTTT. This sequence encodes CSALQGAGAFF.